Given below is one TCR beta chain in context. This clone was counted a few times. This receptor's antigen is unknown. No clone much larger than this one lies a single base away; base qualities are absent. In the germline V gene, CDR1 corresponds to SGHRS and CDR2 to YFSETQ. V is cut back by 2 bases and J by 8 bases, with 10 bases in the junction unmatched. The CDR3, from cysteine to phenylalanine, totals 16 residues. The retained sequence is limited to the CDR3, 48 bases, with the frame set at the first base. This entry belongs to a study of OX40 agonist ivuxolimab in advanced cancers. At the level of the whole study: The costimulatory receptor OX40 (CD134) was targeted by ivuxolimab, a fully human IgG2 agonistic monoclonal antibody. Intravenous ivuxolimab was administered to patients every 2 weeks at six dose levels: 0.01, 0.1, 0.3, 1.5, 3 and 10 mg/kg. Of the roughly 54 dose-escalation patients, hepatocellular carcinoma was present in about 20, melanoma in some 15, renal cell carcinoma in 9 and head and neck cancer in 9. The dose-escalation cohort was about 83% male with a mean age of around 64 years, ranging from roughly 23 to 90. Patients were allowed to have had prior anti-PD-1, anti-PD-L1 or anti-CTLA-4 therapy, and about 40% of the dose-escalation patients had been treated with checkpoint inhibitors. Three dose-escalation patients achieved partial responses, one with hepatocellular carcinoma and two with cutaneous melanoma. The point of sequencing TCRbeta in the periphery was to test whether ivuxolimab changed TCR sequence diversity and drove clonal T-cell expansion. The paper reports the monotherapy dose-escalation portion (N of about 51 patients) of the phase I ivuxolimab trial. What the study reported, not specific to this receptor: The antigen specificity of the clonally expanded peripheral T cells was not determined. At doses from 0.1 to 3.0 mg/kg, clonal expansion was seen in both CD4+ and CD8+ blood T cells between baseline and week 6. Low levels of normalized T-cell clonal expansion were also seen in some patients who did not respond. In the 0.1-3.0 mg/kg groups, partial responders had among the lowest normalized peripheral clonal expansion, particularly in CD8+ T cells. On average, CD8+ T cells showed more expanded clones than CD4+ T cells after ivuxolimab.

Patients with a history of autoimmune disease or receiving systemic immunosuppression were excluded from the trial. Peripheral blood for TCR sequencing was collected from all dose cohorts at baseline, on cycle 4 day 1, and on cycle 7 day 1. The samples were taken from a phase I, first-in-human, multicenter, open-label dose-escalation trial of ivuxolimab. Adults with locally advanced or metastatic head and neck squamous cell, hepatocellular, melanoma or renal cell carcinoma were enrolled in the trial. Before TCR sequencing, CD4+ T cells and CD8+ T cells were sorted from peripheral blood as separate populations. For sequencing of the TCRbeta CDR3 region, genomic DNA was extracted from the sorted cells. The immunoSEQ Assay was used to sequence the TCRbeta CDR3 regions. What TCRdb holds here is the immuneACCESS table cut down to in-frame rearrangements. Part of the clones is not present; checked against another copy, under half of the missing clones reflect an unresolved V gene, and the others are unexplained. In this sample the table shows roughly 55,000 clones, about 80% of which occur a single time. The ten largest clones add up to around 4.6% of the sample.

This sequence originates from an adult with an advanced solid tumor such as melanoma, head and neck, liver or kidney cancer. The sample consisted of CD4+ or CD8+ T cells sorted from blood, taken in a trial of the OX40 agonist ivuxolimab. This chain is built from TRBV5-1 and TRBJ2-1; 10 central bases correspond to TRBD1. The sequenced DNA: TGCGCCAGCAGCTTTCAGTGGGACAGGGGTATCGATGAGCAGTTCTTC. The translation is CASSFQWDRGIDEQFF.